One sample yielded the 21 T cell receptor beta chains listed below, sequenced in a study of cytomegalovirus exposure and HLA in healthy donors. Data came from immunoSEQ multiplex PCR; TCRdb stores just in-frame clones and leaves some out. The data contain 120,000 or so clones, roughly 87% of them singletons. The sequencing input was PBMCs. These receptors were obtained from a woman aged 18-29 years in good health and CMV-seronegative.

V and J are TRBV18 and TRBJ1-3; TRBD1 aligns across 7 bases. CDR3 length: 17 amino acids. CDR1 and CDR2 (germline): KGHSH, LQKENI. The J segment lost 4 bases and the V segment lost 4 bases, leaving 13 bases of the junction unmatched. Here the CDR3 reads CASSHTGTASGGNTIYF. CDR3 in DNA: TGTGCCAGCTCACACACCGGGACAGCCTCGGGCGGAAACACCATATATTTT.

The J gene is TRBJ2-3, the V gene TRBV5-1; D is uncertain. Trimming cost V 0 bases and J 0 bases, with 11 bases left between them. Germline values: CDR1 SGHRS, CDR2 YFSETQ. There are 16 residues in the CDR3. The CDR3, as DNA: TGCGCCAGCAGCTTGGGCGGTATCGGGAGCACAGATACGCAGTATTTT. Translated: CASSLGGIGSTDTQYF.

The gene calls are TRBV6-1 and TRBJ2-5, with 8 bases identical to TRBD1. V dropped 6 bases and J dropped 5; count of bases not matched to a gene: 5. Germline CDR1 and CDR2: MNHNS and SASEGT. The CDR3 extends over 13 amino acids. CDR3 sequence: CASRLGQGETQYF. The CDR3 bases are TGTGCCAGCAGACTAGGACAGGGCGAGACCCAGTACTTC.

The gene calls are TRBV18 and TRBJ2-1, with 12 bases fitting TRBD2. Germline values: CDR1 KGHSH, CDR2 LQKENI. The CDR3 contains 14 residues. J was trimmed by 5 bases and V by 8 bases; bases with no gene match: 4. The CDR3, as DNA: TGTGCCAGCGCCCGACTAGCGGGAGACAATGAGCAGTTCTTC. It yields the protein CASARLAGDNEQFF.

The chain recombines TRBV13 with TRBJ2-3, with TRBD2 matching 9 bases. CDR3 length: 18 residues. From germline, CDR1 is PRHDT and CDR2 FYEKMQ (reference sequence). V trimming: 0 bases; J trimming: 0 bases; junction bases outside the gene matches: 7. The CDR3 sequence: CASSLGGSGGLSTDTQYF. CDR3 sequence (DNA): TGTGCCAGCAGCTTAGGTGGTAGCGGGGGATTAAGCACAGATACGCAGTATTTT.

In DNA form, the CDR3 reads TGCGCCAGCAGCTTGGAGGGGACAGCTAATGAAAAACTGTTTTTT. It codes for CASSLEGTANEKLFF. The rearrangement uses TRBV5-1 and TRBJ1-4, with 7 nucleotides matching TRBD1. Germline V gene lookup returns CDR1 SGHRS and CDR2 YFSETQ. V was pared by 0 bases and J by 3 bases, with 2 bases of the junction left unmatched. The CDR3 totals 15 residues.

This rearrangement joins TRBV28 to TRBJ2-7, with D unclear. Germline V lookup: CDR1 MDHEN, CDR2 SYDVKM. This CDR3 has 16 amino acids. V was trimmed by 6 bases and J by 6 bases, leaving 24 bases between them. CDR3 in amino acids: CASSRTLMGSWAEQYF. CDR3 nucleotide sequence: TGTGCCAGCAGCCGAACTCTCATGGGTTCGTGGGCCGAGCAGTACTTC.

The chain links TRBV30 to TRBJ1-5; possible D gene TRBD1, 5 bases. The V and J ends lost 3 bases and 12 bases respectively, with 18 bases between them. The CDR3 is 13 amino acids. The germline gives CDR1 GTSNPN, CDR2 SVGIG (reference sequence). CDR3 protein: CAWRSGGGSLQHF. The CDR3 DNA sequence: TGTGCCTGGAGAAGCGGGGGGGGGTCACTCCAGCATTTT.

The gene calls are TRBV5-1 and TRBJ2-5; 7 nucleotides line up with TRBD1. Trimming cost V 2 bases and J 3 bases; bases outside gene matches: 4. The CDR3 is 14 amino acids. CDR1 is SGHRS, CDR2 YFSETQ, per germline. DNA for the CDR3: TGCGCCAGCAGCTTAACAACAGGGGAAGAGACCCAGTACTTC. It encodes CASSLTTGEETQYF.

The gene calls are TRBV28 and TRBJ1-4; D call uncertain. Germline V gene lookup returns CDR1 MDHEN and CDR2 SYDVKM. The ends were cut back, 4 bases at V and 8 bases at J, with 17 bases in the middle. The CDR3 is 15 amino acids. CDR3 coding DNA: TGTGCCAGCAGTTCGTCGGGGTCCCGGAGGGAAAAACTGTTTTTT. It translates to CASSSSGSRREKLFF.

This chain uses TRBV29-1 with TRBJ2-2; 14 bases map to TRBD2. Unmatched junction bases numbered 8, after V lost 7 bases and J lost 4 bases. Germline loops: CDR1 SQVTM, CDR2 ANQGSEA. CDR3 length equals 16 residues. The CDR3 spells CSGGTSGRIGTGELFF. The CDR3, as DNA: TGCAGCGGTGGGACTAGCGGGAGAATCGGCACCGGGGAGCTGTTTTTT.

This sequence joins TRBV28 and TRBJ1-1; 10 bases agree with TRBD1. The CDR3 consists of 18 residues. CDR1 is MDHEN, CDR2 SYDVKM, per germline. After removal of 0 bases from V and 4 bases from J, the junction contained 11 bases not matched to a gene. As DNA, the CDR3 is TGTGCCAGCAGTTTATGGGGAGGACAGGGGGAGGGAAGCACTGAAGCTTTCTTT. It yields the protein CASSLWGGQGEGSTEAFF.

The rearrangement joins TRBV30 to TRBJ1-2; 7 bases align to TRBD1. CDR3 length: 14 amino acids. The V segment lost 2 bases and the J segment 4 bases; nucleotides outside the gene matches: 7. CDR1 is GTSNPN and CDR2 is SVGIG in the germline V gene (reference sequence). The CDR3 loop reads CAWSYEQGTYGYTF. CDR3 in DNA: TGTGCCTGGAGTTATGAACAGGGGACCTATGGCTACACCTTC.

The genes are TRBV7-9 and TRBJ1-2; D possibly corresponds to TRBD1 (5 bases). The germline V and J ends were trimmed by 4 bases and 8 bases, with 23 bases remaining between them. Per the germline V gene, CDR1 is SEHNR and CDR2 is FQNEAQ (reference sequence). CDR3 length: 16 amino acids. The CDR3 nucleotides are TGTGCCAGCAGCTCCGGATTAGGTCCCAACCGGGGGGGCTACACCTTC. Encoded protein: CASSSGLGPNRGGYTF.

This chain connects TRBV2 to TRBJ1-5; 11 bases align to TRBD1. In germline, CDR1 is SNHLY, CDR2 FYNNEI. V shed 6 bases, J shed 3 bases, and the junction held 7 bases outside the gene matches. The CDR3 sequence is 16 residues long. The CDR3 DNA reads as TGTGCCAGCAGCGGGACAGGGGGATATGACAATCAGCCCCAGCATTTT. It yields the protein CASSGTGGYDNQPQHF.

This rearrangement joins TRBV5-8 to TRBJ2-3, with a weak D call TRBD1 (6 bases). The V end lost 4 bases, the J end lost 4 bases, and 13 bases lay between the germline ends. CDR1 is SGHTS, CDR2 YDEGEE, per germline. The CDR3 loop spans 14 amino acids. The CDR3: CASSRDTGPDTQYF. DNA of the CDR3: TGTGCCAGCAGCCGGGACACGGGGCCAGATACGCAGTATTTT.

The chain has TRBV4-1 and TRBJ1-1; TRBD1 is a possible D gene (5 bases). Germline CDR1 and CDR2: MGHRA and YSYEKL. Trimming removed 3 bases at V and 1 base at J, with 12 bases between. This CDR3 has 15 amino acids. CDR3 amino acids: CASSQYQTGNTEAFF. CDR3 DNA sequence: TGCGCCAGCAGCCAGTACCAAACAGGGAACACTGAAGCTTTCTTT.

This chain uses TRBV7-6 with TRBJ1-3; D is uncertain. CDR1 is SGHVS, CDR2 FNYEAQ, per germline. This CDR3 region has 16 residues. Deletions cut 1 base from V and 0 bases from J, with 10 bases between. DNA for the CDR3: TGTGCCAGCAGCTTAGGTACGAGCGCCTCTGGAAACACCATATATTTT. As protein: CASSLGTSASGNTIYF.

This clone appeared a few times. The rearrangement joins TRBV6-6 to TRBJ1-5; the match to TRBD1 covers 7 bases. V was clipped by 0 bases and J by 4 bases; unmatched bases: 3. CDR1 is MNHNY, CDR2 SVGAGI, per germline (reference sequence). The CDR3 has 15 amino acids. This chain's CDR3 is CASSYSSGQNQPQHF. Here the CDR3 DNA reads TGTGCCAGCAGTTACTCCTCGGGACAGAATCAGCCCCAGCATTTT.

The CDR3 DNA sequence: TGTGCCTGGAGTGACCCGACAGGGGGCATTCAGCCCCAGCATTTT. It translates to CAWSDPTGGIQPQHF. The chain joins TRBV30 to TRBJ1-5; 10 bases are shared with TRBD1. Germline assignment: CDR1 GTSNPN and CDR2 SVGIG (reference sequence). V was clipped by 1 base and J by 6 bases; unmatched bases: 6. The CDR3 spans 15 residues.

The V call is TRBV6-6, the J call TRBJ2-1, with 14 bases identical to TRBD2. CDR3 length equals 15 residues. Trimming at V came to 2 bases and at J to 6 bases, leaving 0 bases not matched to a gene. From germline, CDR1 is MNHNY and CDR2 SVGAGI (reference sequence). CDR3 coding DNA: TGTGCCAGCAGTTACGGGACTAGCGGGGGCAATGAGCAGTTCTTC. Translated, it gives CASSYGTSGGNEQFF.